A single sample gave rise to the 18 T cell receptor beta chains below, sequenced in a study of identical twins. TCRdb ran MiXCR on the 5' RACE reads and lists one entry per CDR3 protein. In the table there are some 240,000 distinct CDR3 sequences, roughly a tenth of which are singletons. Sequenced material: memory T cells sorted from blood. These receptors originate from a man aged 45-65 years in good health.

This clonotype was counted many times. The chain employs TRBV5-6 and TRBJ2-5; TRBD2 aligns across 12 bases. Per germline, CDR1 SGHDT and CDR2 YYEEEE. This CDR3 region has 15 residues. Losses at the gene ends were 4 bases for V and 5 bases for J; bases not matched to a gene: 6. For the CDR3, the DNA is TGTGCCAGCAGCGGAACCGGGACTAGCGGGGAGACCCAGTACTTC. Protein: CASSGTGTSGETQYF.

The chain links TRBV6-1 to TRBJ1-5, with D possibly being TRBD1 (5 bases). Germline CDR1 and CDR2: MNHNS and SASEGT. This CDR3 is 13 amino acids long. With 6 bases removed from V and 2 bases from J, the gap between germline ends came to 8 bases. The CDR3 nucleotides are TGTGCCAGCAGAGGGGTCGGCAATCAGCCCCAGCATTTT. The encoded protein is CASRGVGNQPQHF.

This clonotype was recorded many times. The V gene is TRBV11-2, the J gene TRBJ2-2, with TRBD2 identical over 8 bases. Trimming took 1 base from V and 4 from J; bases not matched to a gene: 5. Germline V lookup: CDR1 SGHAT, CDR2 FQNNGV. CDR3 length: 16 amino acids. The CDR3 DNA reads as TGTGCCAGCAGCTTAGGGGCGGGGGGAAGCACCGGGGAGCTGTTTTTT. Translating it yields CASSLGAGGSTGELFF.

This clonotype was seen repeatedly, ten times or more. The chain uses TRBV7-8 and TRBJ2-7; TRBD1 is a possible D gene (6 bases). CDR3 length: 14 residues. V gave up 4 bases and J gave up 2 bases, with 12 bases separating them. CDR1 is SGHVS and CDR2 is FQNEAQ in the germline V gene. The CDR3 DNA reads as TGTGCCAGCAGCTCGTACAGGGTCACCTACGAGCAGTACTTC. Its protein is CASSSYRVTYEQYF.

This clonotype was counted ten times or more. The chain combines TRBV3-1 with TRBJ2-2; TRBD2 aligns across 12 bases. This CDR3 is built from 17 residues. The V gene's germline CDR1 is LGHDT and CDR2 YNNKEL (reference sequence). Germline trimming cut 4 bases from V and 0 bases from J; bases unmatched to any gene: 3. CDR3 sequence: CASSPWTSGANTGELFF. In DNA, the CDR3 is TGTGCCAGCAGCCCGTGGACTAGCGGGGCGAACACCGGGGAGCTGTTTTTT.

The sample holds a few counts of this clonotype. The chain carries TRBV7-2 and TRBJ2-3; 10 bases match TRBD2. The V gene's germline CDR1 is SGHTA and CDR2 FQGNSA. V dropped 5 bases and J dropped 4; count of bases not matched to a gene: 9. The CDR3 runs to 16 residues. The CDR3 DNA follows: TGTGCCAGCAGCCGTCTTCCTAGCGGGGGAGCAGATACGCAGTATTTT. It codes for CASSRLPSGGADTQYF.

This clonotype showed up just a few times. V is TRBV10-3 and J is TRBJ1-4, with D possibly TRBD1 on 5 matching bases. V lost 4 bases to trimming and J lost 8 bases, with 11 bases between them. Germline-derived CDR1 and CDR2 are ENHRY and SYGVKD. The CDR3 loop spans 13 amino acids. The CDR3, as DNA: TGTGCCATCAGTGGGACATCCGAAGAAAAACTGTTTTTT. Protein product: CAISGTSEEKLFF.

This clonotype turned up a few times. This chain connects TRBV7-9 to TRBJ1-3; no firm D call. V lost 4 bases, J lost 6 bases, and 7 bases lay in between. Germline-derived CDR1 and CDR2 are SEHNR and FQNEAQ (reference sequence). The CDR3 has 12 residues. The CDR3 coding sequence is TGTGCCAGCAGCTCGCAATCAAACACCATATATTTT. This translates into CASSSQSNTIYF.

As for this clonotype: A much larger clone is a single base away; this may be a read error. The V and J genes are TRBV7-2 and TRBJ2-2, with D perhaps matching TRBD1 or TRBD2 (6 bases each). The CDR3 sequence is 17 residues long. Germline CDR1 and CDR2: SGHTA and FQGNSA. DNA for the CDR3: TGTGGCAGCAGCTTAGCGTTCCGGGGGCGGCGGGGCGGGGAGCTGTTTTTT. Protein product: CGSSLAFRGRRGGELFF.

Ten or more counts support this clonotype. The V and J genes are TRBV5-1 and TRBJ2-5; no firm D call. Per germline, CDR1 SGHRS and CDR2 YFSETQ. V was pared by 2 bases and J by 5 bases, with 7 bases between. The CDR3 extends over 12 amino acids. In DNA form, the CDR3 reads TGCGCCAGCAGCTTTGTCAAGGAGACCCAGTACTTC. The encoded protein is CASSFVKETQYF.

For this clonotype: A much larger clone differs from this one at a single base, so this may be a read error. The rearrangement uses TRBV12-3 or TRBV12-4 and TRBJ2-2; D might be TRBD1 (6 bases). The CDR3 spans 16 residues. This chain's CDR3 is CASRPPGQMNTGELYF. CDR3 DNA: TGTGCCAGCAGGCCCCCTGGACAGATGAACACCGGGGAGCTGTATTTT.

This clonotype came up many times. The genes are TRBV12-3 or TRBV12-4 and TRBJ1-1; a weak D match, TRBD1 (5 bases). The CDR3 length is 14 residues. V gave up 5 bases and J gave up 4 bases, with 14 bases separating them. CDR3 amino acids: CASSHGQLSTEAFF. As DNA, the CDR3 is TGTGCCAGCAGTCACGGACAACTGAGCACTGAAGCTTTCTTT.

The V gene is TRBV7-6, the J gene TRBJ1-5; D is perhaps TRBD1 (6 bases). Per germline, CDR1 SGHVS and CDR2 FNYEAQ. Trimming removed 1 base from V and 3 bases from J, with 10 bases in between. The CDR3 spans 15 residues. In nucleotides, the CDR3 is TGTGCCAGCAGCTTAGACACAGGGCACAATCAGCCCCAGCATTTT. Its protein is CASSLDTGHNQPQHF.

In this sample, this clonotype turned up many times. The V call is TRBV12-3 or TRBV12-4, the J call TRBJ2-3, with D possibly matching TRBD2 (6 bases). The V end was cut by 7 bases, the J end by 1 base, with 12 bases between. This CDR3 is built from 14 residues. For the CDR3, the DNA is TGTGCCAGCATGGCCGGAGGGGGCACAGATACGCAGTATTTT. Translated: CASMAGGGTDTQYF.

This clonotype has a count of ten or more. The V and J genes are TRBV4-2 and TRBJ2-7, with 7 bases lining up with TRBD1. V trimming: 0 bases; J trimming: 1 base; junction bases outside the gene matches: 0. Germline assignment: CDR1 LGHNA and CDR2 YNFKEQ. CDR3 length: 14 amino acids. Written as DNA, the CDR3 is TGTGCCAGCAGCCAAGAGGACAGGTCCTACGAGCAGTACTTC. Translating it yields CASSQEDRSYEQYF.

This clonotype has more than one count but fewer than ten. This chain links TRBV24-1 with TRBJ1-2; D uncertain. Trimming removed 5 bases at V and 1 base at J, with 7 bases between. The germline V gene encodes CDR1 KGHDR and CDR2 SFDVKD. The CDR3 is made up of 13 amino acids. The CDR3, as DNA: TGTGCCACCAGTGTGGACCGTAACTATGGCTACACCTTC. The encoded protein is CATSVDRNYGYTF.

This clonotype was seen at least ten times. This chain links TRBV11-2 with TRBJ1-1, with TRBD1 as a possible D gene (6 bases). This CDR3 comprises 15 residues. CDR1 and CDR2 from the germline V gene are SGHAT and FQNNGV. Trimming took off 1 base at V and 4 bases at J, with 13 bases between the two ends. CDR3 DNA: TGTGCCAGCAGCTTAGTGGGGGCGCGGAGCACTGAAGCTTTCTTT. Encoded protein: CASSLVGARSTEAFF.

In this sample, this clonotype turned up many times. The V and J genes are TRBV23-1 and TRBJ1-2; no reliable D call. TRBV23-1 qualifies as an ORF whose function is uncertain. The CDR3 length is 13 residues. V lost 7 bases and J lost 7, with 16 bases in between. Written as DNA, the CDR3 is TGCGCCAGCAATGCCACGGGGAAATGTGGCTACACCTTC. Translated, it gives CASNATGKCGYTF.